Following are 19 T cell receptor beta chains from one sample sequenced in a study of blood T cell repertoires in COVID-19. Profiled with immunoSEQ multiplex PCR; TCRdb holds only in-frame clones, not every one. Of 200,000 to 250,000 clones listed, 80% to 85% were seen once; the top ten hold more than 4.5%. Source material: peripheral blood. These receptors all come from a woman aged 55-70 years who had recovered from COVID-19.

The gene calls are TRBV4-1 and TRBJ1-4; no definite D call. The CDR3 is 15 residues long. Deletions cut 4 bases from V and 7 bases from J, with 16 bases between. Germline V gene data show CDR1 as MGHRA and CDR2 as YSYEKL. This CDR3 reads CASSLNSLRVEKLFF. The CDR3 DNA is TGCGCCAGCAGCCTAAACTCCCTGCGGGTTGAAAAACTGTTTTTT.

The rearrangement links TRBV3-1 (or the pseudogene TRBV3-2) to TRBJ1-2, with 11 bases identical to TRBD1. CDR3 length: 16 residues. Germline assignment: CDR1 LGHDT and CDR2 YNNKEL (reference sequence). With V trimmed by 2 bases and J by 7 bases, 9 bases remained unmatched. The CDR3 spells CASSQHTSGTGGGYTF. The CDR3 DNA sequence: TGTGCCAGCAGCCAACATACCTCCGGGACAGGGGGTGGCTACACCTTC.

The rearrangement links TRBV4-1 to TRBJ2-5, with D possibly matching TRBD1 (6 bases). The germline CDR1 and CDR2 sequences are MGHRA and YSYEKL. V was shortened by 1 base and J by 9 bases, with 18 bases between the two germline ends. The CDR3 has 15 amino acids. The CDR3 loop reads CASSQGYDRLRAQYF. In nucleotides, the CDR3 is TGCGCCAGCAGCCAAGGGTATGACAGGTTACGGGCCCAGTACTTC.

The V and J genes are TRBV7-8 and TRBJ1-5, with TRBD1 as a possible D gene (6 bases). The CDR3 covers 16 residues. V shed 4 bases and J shed 3 bases, with 16 bases lying between them. The germline V gene encodes CDR1 SGHVS and CDR2 FQNEAQ. The CDR3 loop is CASSSSGGYPNQPQHF. CDR3 DNA sequence: TGTGCCAGCAGCTCCTCGGGGGGCTACCCCAATCAGCCCCAGCATTTT. Together with reference TRBV7-8 and TRBJ1-5, the CDR3 gives the full variable domain: GAGVSQSPRYKVAKRGQDVALRCDPISGHVSLFWYQQALGQGPEFLTYFQNEAQLDKSGLPSDRFFAERPEGSVSTLKIQRTQQEDSAVYLCASSSSGGYPNQPQHFGDGTRLSIL.

This clone has a handful of counts. CDR3 in DNA: TGTGCCAGCAGTGAAGCGCCAGGGCCCTATGGCTACACCTTC. It encodes CASSEAPGPYGYTF. The rearrangement uses TRBV6-1 and TRBJ1-2; possibly TRBD1 for D (5 bases). The germline gives CDR1 MNHNS, CDR2 SASEGT. The CDR3 contains 14 residues. V lost 0 bases and J 4 bases, leaving 9 bases between the germline ends.

The V gene is TRBV11-2, the J gene TRBJ1-1; 7 bases align to TRBD1. V trimming: 4 bases; J trimming: 3 bases; junction bases outside the gene matches: 14. The germline gives CDR1 SGHAT, CDR2 FQNNGV. The CDR3 totals 17 residues. The CDR3 loop reads CASSSRQGWRIDTEAFF. CDR3 nucleotides: TGTGCCAGCAGCTCCCGACAGGGCTGGAGAATTGACACTGAAGCTTTCTTT.

The chain recombines TRBV12-5 with TRBJ1-5, with a possible D match to TRBD1 (5 bases). V lost 0 bases and J 3 bases, leaving 15 bases between the germline ends. Germline CDR1 reads LGHNT; CDR2 reads FRNRAP. The CDR3 is 17 amino acids. The CDR3 loop reads CASGLVLQAINNQPQHF. In DNA, the CDR3 is TGTGCTAGTGGTTTGGTATTACAGGCGATTAACAATCAGCCCCAGCATTTT. The full variable domain, in which reference TRBV12-5 and TRBJ1-5 provide the parts outside the CDR3, is DARVTQTPRHKVTEMGQEVTMRCQPILGHNTVFWYRQTMMQGLELLAYFRNRAPLDDSGMPKDRFSAEMPDATLATLKIQPSEPRDSAVYFCASGLVLQAINNQPQHFGDGTRLSIL.

The V gene is TRBV7-6, the J gene TRBJ2-2; tentatively, D is TRBD2 (6 bases). Trimming pared 4 bases from V and 1 base from J, leaving 13 bases between. Looked up from germline, CDR1 is SGHVS and CDR2 is FNYEAQ. The CDR3 has 16 residues. The CDR3: CASSSQGGLNTGELFF. The DNA for the CDR3 is TGTGCCAGCAGCTCCCAGGGAGGACTGAACACCGGGGAGCTGTTTTTT.

V gene TRBV14 combines with J gene TRBJ2-5; 8 bases fit TRBD2. Germline assignment: CDR1 SGHDN and CDR2 FVKESK. V shed 4 bases, J shed 4 bases, and the junction held 5 bases outside the gene matches. This CDR3 is built from 14 residues. CDR3 sequence: CASSPHGGGETQYF. The CDR3, as DNA: TGTGCCAGCAGCCCCCACGGGGGGGGAGAGACCCAGTACTTC.

The V gene is TRBV24-1, the J gene TRBJ2-7; possible D gene TRBD2, 6 bases. The CDR3 runs to 15 residues. The V gene's germline CDR1 is KGHDR and CDR2 SFDVKD. Trimming removed 0 bases at V and 5 bases at J, with 13 bases between. The CDR3 region is CATSDLPWRGNEQYF. The CDR3 coding sequence is TGTGCCACCAGTGATTTGCCCTGGAGGGGAAACGAGCAGTACTTC.

The V and J genes are TRBV6-6 and TRBJ1-2, with D perhaps TRBD1 (5 bases). CDR1 MNHNY and CDR2 SVGAGI come from the germline V gene (reference sequence). V was trimmed by 5 bases and J by 1 base, leaving 14 bases between them. The CDR3 is 15 residues long. The CDR3 DNA follows: TGTGCCAGCAGTCCCGGGTCAGGGTTTAACTATGGCTACACCTTC. Translating gives CASSPGSGFNYGYTF.

The V call is TRBV7-9, the J call TRBJ2-7; TRBD2 agrees at 7 bases. The CDR3 has 16 amino acids. CDR1 is SEHNR and CDR2 is FQNEAQ in the germline V gene (reference sequence). The trim removed 0 bases at V and 2 bases at J, leaving 7 bases unmatched. The CDR3 sequence: CASSLAWPSGAYEQYF. The DNA for the CDR3 is TGTGCCAGCAGCTTAGCGTGGCCTAGCGGCGCCTACGAGCAGTACTTC.

This chain uses TRBV3-1 (or the pseudogene TRBV3-2) with TRBJ1-2, with D possibly TRBD1 on 6 matching bases. V gave up 1 base and J gave up 4 bases, with 13 bases separating them. Per the germline V gene, CDR1 is LGHDT and CDR2 is YNNKEL (reference sequence). The CDR3 consists of 15 residues. The CDR3, as DNA: TGTGCCAGCAGCCAAGCCAGGGGTTATGGCTATGGCTACACCTTC. This encodes CASSQARGYGYGYTF.

V is TRBV3-1 (or the pseudogene TRBV3-2) and J is TRBJ1-1; D might be TRBD1 (6 bases). The CDR3 has 13 amino acids. The germline V gene encodes CDR1 LGHDT and CDR2 YNNKEL (reference sequence). V lost 4 bases and J lost 0, with 6 bases in between. CDR3 sequence: CASSPGVNTEAFF. CDR3 nucleotide sequence: TGTGCCAGCAGCCCAGGGGTGAACACTGAAGCTTTCTTT.

This chain uses TRBV3-1 (or the pseudogene TRBV3-2) with TRBJ2-7; maybe TRBD2 (6 bases). Between the trimmed V and J ends, which lost 2 bases and 0 bases, there was a span of 8 bases. CDR3 length: 14 residues. Germline V gives CDR1 LGHDT, CDR2 YNNKEL (reference sequence). Written as DNA, the CDR3 is TGTGCCAGCAGCCAACGGGGGAACTCCTACGAGCAGTACTTC. Its protein is CASSQRGNSYEQYF.

CDR3: CASSLGGLYEQYF. The CDR3 DNA reads as TGTGCCAGCAGCTTGGGGGGACTCTACGAGCAGTACTTC. The chain has TRBV5-4 and TRBJ2-7; possible D gene TRBD2, 6 bases. Trimming took 0 bases from V and 3 from J, leaving 7 bases between them. Germline lookup yields CDR1 SGHNT and CDR2 YYREEE (reference sequence). The CDR3 sequence is 13 residues long.

The J gene is TRBJ2-2, the V gene TRBV2; D ambiguous. Trimming cost V 3 bases and J 6 bases, with 11 bases left between them. The CDR3 loop spans 14 amino acids. Germline CDR1 is SNHLY and CDR2 is FYNNEI. In DNA, the CDR3 is TGTGCCAGCAGTGAGTTTTCCCTTTCCGGGGAGCTGTTTTTT. Amino acid sequence: CASSEFSLSGELFF.

In the case of this clone: An end of the junction differs from the germline gene, which may be a read error. The rearrangement links TRBV3-1 (or the pseudogene TRBV3-2) to TRBJ2-1; D is uncertain. The CDR3 spans 14 residues. Germline CDR1 and CDR2: LGHDT and YNNKEL (reference sequence). The CDR3 loop is CASTQKKRDNEQFF. In nucleotides, the CDR3 is TGTGCCAGCACCCAAAAAAAAAGAGACAATGAGCAGTTCTTC.

This clone occurred a few times. The gene calls are TRBV5-4 and TRBJ1-2, with D uncertain. The germline V gene has CDR1 SGHNT and CDR2 YYREEE (reference sequence). The ends were cut back, 2 bases at V and 2 bases at J, with 7 bases in the middle. This CDR3 contains 13 residues. CDR3 nucleotides: TGTGCCAGCAGCTTAAACAGCAACTATGGCTACACCTTC. Its translation is CASSLNSNYGYTF.